Listed here is a single T cell receptor (beta chain). Its antigen is unknown. The input lacks base qualities; no much larger clone sits a single base away. The data were taken from a study of T cell repertoires in cytomegalovirus infection (dated by TCRdb to between 2018 and 2020). Turning to the overall study: Donor HLA type was relevant to the analysis, because carriage of CMV infection together with the matching HLA type was indicated by public TCR beta signatures. The paper as a whole reports these results and caveats: In the ex vivo response, HLA-C-restricted CMV-specific TCR beta clonotypes were dominant, and in two of eight donors the single most frequent clonotype came from this HLA-C-restricted group. In both this cohort and an independent cohort of 352 donors, the cumulative frequency of public TCR beta family members distinguished carriers of CMV infection plus the relevant HLA type.

Relative to germline, V is 6 bases shorter and J is 5 bases shorter, with 14 bases between their ends. CDR1 and CDR2 (SGDLS, YYNGEE) derive from the germline V gene. Its CDR3 holds 13 amino acids, cysteine through phenylalanine. Of all the DNA, just the CDR3 is kept, 39 bases in frame from base 1. Sequencing used an Illumina HiSeq 1500. TCRdb trimmed public reads at Q25 via fastp, called clones via MiXCR and kept in-frame beta chains. CDR3 protein sequences are deduplicated, and each keeps its most common genes and DNA. The sample table holds about 230,000 distinct CDR3 sequences, of which roughly 22% were seen once. The ten largest clonotypes hold about 20% of the sample.

The sample taken for sequencing was CD8+ T cells from PBMCs. This clonotype originated in a human donor in good health (CMV status not recorded). Some clones in this sample may be carry-over from other donors' samples. The chain employs TRBV9 and TRBJ1-2; possibly the D gene is TRBD1, per 6 matching bases. The sequenced DNA is TGTGCCAGCACCCTAGGGGGGGATTATGGCTACACCTTC. It is translated as CASTLGGDYGYTF.